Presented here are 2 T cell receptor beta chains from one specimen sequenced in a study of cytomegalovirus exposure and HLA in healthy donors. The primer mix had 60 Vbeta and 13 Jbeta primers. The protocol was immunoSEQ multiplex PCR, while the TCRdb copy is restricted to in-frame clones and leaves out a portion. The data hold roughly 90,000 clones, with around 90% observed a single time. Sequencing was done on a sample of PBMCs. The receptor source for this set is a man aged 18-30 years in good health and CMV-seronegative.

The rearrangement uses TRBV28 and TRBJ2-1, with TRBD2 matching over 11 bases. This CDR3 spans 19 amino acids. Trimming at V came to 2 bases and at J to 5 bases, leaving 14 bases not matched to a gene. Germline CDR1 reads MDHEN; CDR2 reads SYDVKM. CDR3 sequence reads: CASSLLRLAGPPKNNEQFF. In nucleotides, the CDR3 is TGTGCCAGCAGTTTACTAAGACTAGCGGGACCGCCGAAAAACAATGAGCAGTTCTTC.

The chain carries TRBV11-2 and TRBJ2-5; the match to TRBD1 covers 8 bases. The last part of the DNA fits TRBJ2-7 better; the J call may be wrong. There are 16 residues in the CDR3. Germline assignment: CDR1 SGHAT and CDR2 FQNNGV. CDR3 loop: CASSWLQGGFSYEQYF. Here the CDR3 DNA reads TGTGCCAGCAGCTGGTTACAGGGGGGATTCTCCTACGAGCAGTACTTC.